Listed below are T cell receptor beta chains from one sample, sequenced in a study of cytomegalovirus exposure and HLA in healthy donors. Sequencing was performed with immunoSEQ multiplex PCR; in TCRdb, only in-frame clones are kept and a portion is missing. The sample comprises over 100,000 clones, over 60% of which are singletons, and 5% to 6.5% rests with the top ten. The specimen sequenced was PBMCs. The receptors were gathered from a man between 60 and 70 years old in good health and CMV-seropositive. CDR3s include the opening cysteine and the closing phenylalanine or tryptophan. The D gene is left open where the match is weak. Clone size, where shown, is once, few, many, or a class for clones that have expanded.

J,size,V,D,CDR3,DNA
TRBJ1-4,-,TRBV25-1,-,CASRPQGPTNEKLFF,TGTGCCAGCAGACCTCAGGGCCCGACTAATGAAAAACTGTTTTTT
TRBJ2-1,-,TRBV11-2,TRBD1,CASSLDRDTEQFF,TGTGCCAGCAGCCTCGACAGGGACACTGAGCAGTTCTTC
TRBJ2-5,-,TRBV27,-,CASSFLGQEQYF,TGTGCCAGCAGTTTCTTGGGACAAGAGCAGTACTTC
TRBJ2-2,-,TRBV5-4,-,CASSLGQNTGELFF,TGTGCCAGCAGCTTGGGACAGAACACCGGGGAGCTGTTTTTT
TRBJ2-1,-,TRBV15,-,CATSRDLPAVNEQFF,TGTGCCACCAGCAGAGATCTCCCAGCGGTAAATGAGCAGTTCTTC
TRBJ1-1,-,TRBV2,TRBD1,CASVVPGGNTEAFF,TGTGCCAGTGTAGTCCCAGGGGGTAACACTGAAGCTTTCTTT
TRBJ1-1,-,TRBV25-1,TRBD1,CASSPGGRGTEAFF,TGTGCCAGCAGTCCAGGGGGCAGGGGGACTGAAGCTTTCTTT
TRBJ2-2,-,TRBV7-2,TRBD2,CARVRTSGGSRELFF,TGTGCCAGGGTCCGGACTAGCGGGGGCTCCCGGGAGCTGTTTTTT
TRBJ1-3,-,TRBV27,-,CASIGDSGNTIYF,TGTGCCAGCATAGGGGACTCTGGAAACACCATATATTTT
TRBJ2-7,-,TRBV5-6,-,CASSLVVSSSYEQYF,TGTGCCAGCAGCTTGGTTGTATCGAGCTCCTACGAGCAGTACTTC
TRBJ2-3,-,TRBV5-1,-,CASSSWIRVTDTQYF,TGCGCCAGCAGCTCTTGGATACGGGTAACAGATACGCAGTATTTT
TRBJ1-3,-,TRBV6-5,-,CASSYSQGRGGNTIYF,TGTGCCAGCAGTTACTCGCAGGGGAGAGGTGGAAACACCATATATTTT
TRBJ2-7,-,TRBV13,-,CASSSPRYYEQYF,TGTGCCAGCAGCTCCCCGAGGTACTACGAGCAGTACTTC
TRBJ2-5,once,TRBV9,TRBD2,CASSVGTSDGETQYF,TGTGCCAGCAGCGTAGGAACTAGCGACGGGGAGACCCAGTACTTC
TRBJ2-7,-,TRBV27,TRBD1,CASRDNYRGAYEQYF,TGTGCCAGCAGGGATAATTACAGGGGCGCCTACGAGCAGTACTTC
TRBJ2-1,-,TRBV5-8,TRBD1,CASSLGQGVNNEQFF,TGTGCCAGCAGCTTGGGACAGGGGGTCAACAATGAGCAGTTCTTC
TRBJ2-1,once,TRBV30,TRBD2,CAWSVSSGTKQFF,TGTGCCTGGAGTGTGTCCAGCGGGACCAAGCAGTTCTTC
TRBJ1-5,-,TRBV5-6,TRBD1,CASSLRQGSGPQHF,TGTGCCAGCAGCCTAAGACAGGGAAGCGGCCCCCAGCATTTT
TRBJ2-1,-,TRBV9,-,CASSVGSGEAEQFF,TGTGCCAGCAGCGTAGGGTCAGGGGAAGCTGAGCAGTTCTTC
TRBJ1-6,-,TRBV5-1,TRBD1,CASSYGQVNNSPLHF,TGCGCCAGCAGCTACGGACAGGTCAATAATTCACCCCTCCACTTT